The 9 T cell receptor beta chains below were found in one sample sequenced in a study of cytomegalovirus exposure and HLA in healthy donors. PCR involved 60 Vbeta and 13 Jbeta primers. Assay: immunoSEQ multiplex PCR; the TCRdb copy retains only in-frame clones and omits some. Of 110,000 to 150,000 clones listed, roughly 65% are singletons. Sequences were obtained from PBMCs. The receptors derive from a woman aged 25 to 39 in good health and CMV-seronegative.

The chain employs TRBV29-1 and TRBJ2-2; D is unclear. Trimming took 6 bases from V and 8 from J, leaving 10 bases between them. There are 11 residues in the CDR3. Germline values: CDR1 SQVTM, CDR2 ANQGSEA. Here the CDR3 DNA reads TGCAGCGTGGCCCGAGGAGGGGAGCTGTTTTTT. Translation gives CSVARGGELFF.

This clone was seen just once. The rearrangement links TRBV11-1 to TRBJ2-7, with 11 bases aligning to TRBD2. Germline loops: CDR1 SGHAT, CDR2 FQDESV (reference sequence). The V and J ends lost 5 bases and 3 bases, in that order; junction bases with no gene match: 3. The CDR3 length is 14 residues. The CDR3 DNA is TGTGCCAGCAGCCTAACTAGCGGGAGCTACGAGCAGTACTTC. This encodes CASSLTSGSYEQYF.

This clone was recorded a few times. This rearrangement joins TRBV29-1 to TRBJ2-7; D is possibly TRBD2 (5 bases). Germline assignment: CDR1 SQVTM and CDR2 ANQGSEA. V gave up 4 bases and J gave up 4 bases, with 17 bases separating them. The CDR3 extends over 14 amino acids. CDR3 amino acids: CSVAGDGDGYEQYF. The CDR3 nucleotides read TGCAGCGTTGCCGGGGATGGGGATGGGTACGAGCAGTACTTC.

The chain employs TRBV6-6 and TRBJ1-5, with D perhaps TRBD1 (6 bases). The CDR3 loop spans 14 amino acids. Trimming shortened V by 4 bases and J by 5 bases, and 12 bases separated the two germline ends. The germline V gene encodes CDR1 MNHNY and CDR2 SVGAGI (reference sequence). CDR3 in DNA: TGTGCCAGCAGTTTTCCAGGGGTCGATCAGCCCCAGCATTTT. Its translation: CASSFPGVDQPQHF.

The V gene is TRBV5-1, the J gene TRBJ2-7; 10 bases are shared with TRBD1. J was trimmed by 5 bases and V by 4 bases; bases with no gene match: 12. Per the germline V gene, CDR1 is SGHRS and CDR2 is YFSETQ. The CDR3 runs to 16 residues. This CDR3 is CASSPQWTGGNNEQYF. DNA of the CDR3: TGCGCCAGCAGCCCTCAATGGACAGGGGGTAATAACGAGCAGTACTTC.

This chain joins TRBV7-8 and TRBJ2-3; TRBD1 might be the D (5 bases). CDR3 length: 15 residues. Germline CDR1 reads SGHVS; CDR2 reads FQNEAQ. With 5 bases removed from V and 5 bases from J, the gap between germline ends came to 17 bases. The CDR3 DNA follows: TGTGCCAGCAGCCCCCCAGGGCCAGCCGAAGATACGCAGTATTTT. Translating it yields CASSPPGPAEDTQYF.

The J gene is TRBJ1-2, the V gene TRBV7-2; D might be TRBD1 (6 bases). The CDR3 spans 14 residues. Trimming removed 2 bases from V and 4 bases from J, with 11 bases in between. Germline V lookup: CDR1 SGHTA, CDR2 FQGNSA. The CDR3: CASSLSGEPYGYTF. As DNA, the CDR3 is TGTGCCAGCAGCTTATCAGGGGAGCCCTATGGCTACACCTTC.

The sample holds a few counts of this clone. The rearrangement joins TRBV21-1 to TRBJ2-5; the D segment call TRBD1 is taken from the table without a DNA check. TRBV21-1 represents a pseudogene. The CDR3 runs 16 residues. The CDR3 sequence is CASSKEFGEQGETQYF. The CDR3 DNA is TGTGCCAGCAGCAAAGAGTTCGGTGAGCAGGGTGAGACCCAGTACTTC.

This chain uses TRBV5-1 with TRBJ1-5; maybe TRBD1 (6 bases). The CDR3 has 14 residues. CDR1 and CDR2 (germline): SGHRS, YFSETQ. Trimming stripped 4 bases from V and 0 bases from J, with 8 bases between. The CDR3 protein is CASSGQISNQPQHF. Here the CDR3 DNA reads TGCGCCAGCAGCGGACAGATTAGCAATCAGCCCCAGCATTTT.